This TCR beta chain was sequenced in a study of blood T cell repertoires in COVID-19. Across the whole study: Donors in the United States, Italy and Spain gave samples during acute or convalescent COVID-19.

Using immunoSEQ multiplex PCR, the repertoire was profiled, and TCRdb retains in-frame clones only, with some absent. The sample has around 100,000 clones; over 75% are singletons. The CDR3 length is 13 residues. V shed 3 bases and J 6 bases; nucleotides not matched to a gene: 1. Per germline, CDR1 GTSNPN and CDR2 SVGIG (reference sequence). V gene TRBV30 combines with J gene TRBJ2-2, with 10 nucleotides matching TRBD2. What was sequenced was peripheral blood. This TCR was recovered from a man aged 50 to 59 with acute or convalescent COVID-19. The CDR3 DNA follows: TGTGCCTGGAGGACTAGCGGGCCCGGGGAGCTGTTTTTT. Protein sequence: CAWRTSGPGELFF.